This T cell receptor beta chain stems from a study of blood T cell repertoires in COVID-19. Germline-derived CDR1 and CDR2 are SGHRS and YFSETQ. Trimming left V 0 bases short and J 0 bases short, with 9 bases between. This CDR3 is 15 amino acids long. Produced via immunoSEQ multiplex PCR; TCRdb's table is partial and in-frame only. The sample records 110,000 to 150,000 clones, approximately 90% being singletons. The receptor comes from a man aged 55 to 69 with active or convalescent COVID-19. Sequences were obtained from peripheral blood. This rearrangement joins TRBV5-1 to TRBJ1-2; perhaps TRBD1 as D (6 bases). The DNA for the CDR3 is TGCGCCAGCAGCTTGGAGGGGGTAGCTAACTATGGCTACACCTTC. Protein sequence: CASSLEGVANYGYTF.